In its sample, the clone carrying this TCR beta chain was seen a few times. This sample is part of a study of shared clonotypes between healthy human individuals. Overall study: The people who gave samples were a couple of women and a few men aged 18 to 49.

In unsorted samples, genomic DNA was obtained using 75 million to 90 million PBMCs. This CDR3 comprises 11 residues. In germline, CDR1 is DFQATT, CDR2 SNEGSKA (reference sequence). The ends lost 7 bases at V and 4 bases at J; junction bases unmatched: 3. Spread over ten immunoSEQ deep assay plates, unsorted PBMC DNA underwent sequencing. The assay was immunoSEQ multiplex PCR, and TCRdb's table has in-frame clones only and misses some. Of about 470,000 clones in the sample, about 85% were seen once. The chain combines TRBV20-1 with TRBJ2-5; 7 nucleotides line up with TRBD1. The sequencing input was PBMCs. The sequence was collected from a woman aged 40 to 50 in good health. Some clones in this sample may be carry-over from other donors' samples. The chain's CDR3 is CSVYRGETQYF. As DNA, the CDR3 is TGCAGTGTCTACAGGGGAGAGACCCAGTACTTC.